The T cell receptor beta chain described here comes from a study of cytomegalovirus exposure and HLA in healthy donors. Study findings and constraints: CMV serostatus was the sole immune exposure data available. TRBV6-2, TRBV6-3 and other indistinguishable V segments were excluded.

The PCR made use of 60 Vbeta and 13 Jbeta primers. Assay: immunoSEQ multiplex PCR; the TCRdb copy retains only in-frame clones and omits some. This table holds about 160,000 clones, over 70% found once. Points on this clone: The antigen remains unidentified.

The germline gives CDR1 SGHDT, CDR2 YYEEEE. The CDR3 sequence is 13 residues long. V lost 4 bases and J 7 bases, leaving 12 bases between the germline ends. V gene TRBV5-6 combines with J gene TRBJ1-5; D perhaps matches TRBD1 (6 bases). Material: PBMCs. The receptor's source is a woman between 35 and 50 years old in good health and CMV-seropositive. The CDR3, as DNA: TGTGCCAGCAGCAAACAGGGTGTACAGCCCCAGCATTTT. Protein sequence: CASSKQGVQPQHF.